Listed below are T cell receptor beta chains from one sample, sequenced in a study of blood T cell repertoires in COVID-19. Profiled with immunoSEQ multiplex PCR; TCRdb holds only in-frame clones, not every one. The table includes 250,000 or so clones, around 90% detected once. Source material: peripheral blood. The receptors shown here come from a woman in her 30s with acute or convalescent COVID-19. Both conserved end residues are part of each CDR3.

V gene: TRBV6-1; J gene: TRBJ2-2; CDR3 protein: CASSERDRFTGELFF
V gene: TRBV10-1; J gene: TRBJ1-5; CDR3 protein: CASSEYSGQGEWSNQPQHF
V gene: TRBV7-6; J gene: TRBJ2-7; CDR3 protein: CASSLGIGSVRYEQYF
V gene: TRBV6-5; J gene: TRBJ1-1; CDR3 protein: CASSTTGGQTEAFF
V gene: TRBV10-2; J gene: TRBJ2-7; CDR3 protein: CASSESSGLAIYEQYF
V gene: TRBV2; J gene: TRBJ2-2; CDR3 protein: CASRVPPGTGELFF
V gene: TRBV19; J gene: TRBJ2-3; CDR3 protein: CASSAGRTDTQYF
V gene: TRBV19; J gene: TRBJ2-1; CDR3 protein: CASSRGLAGARSYNEQFF
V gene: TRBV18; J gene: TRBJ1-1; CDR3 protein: CASSSSRRQGTEAFF
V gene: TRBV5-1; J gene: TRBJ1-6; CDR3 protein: CASSPQPGSPLHF
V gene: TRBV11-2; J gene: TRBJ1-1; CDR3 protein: CASNKFPGTGGPEAFF
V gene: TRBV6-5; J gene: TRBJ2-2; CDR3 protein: CASSYEGTSGSGELFF
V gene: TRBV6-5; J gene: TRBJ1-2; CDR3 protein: CASSRDRGPGYTF
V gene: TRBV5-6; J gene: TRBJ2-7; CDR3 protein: CASSTGLAGALSVIYEQYF
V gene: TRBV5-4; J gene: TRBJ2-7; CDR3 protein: CASSPTSGRGRYEQYF
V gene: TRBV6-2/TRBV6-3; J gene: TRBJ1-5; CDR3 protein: CASSYPNRARNQPQHF
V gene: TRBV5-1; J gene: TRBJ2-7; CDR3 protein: CASSPGGEAYEQYF
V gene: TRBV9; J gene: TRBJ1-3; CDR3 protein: CASSVATGDSGNTIYF
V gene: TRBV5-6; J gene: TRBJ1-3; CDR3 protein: CASSLDGGGRGNTIYF
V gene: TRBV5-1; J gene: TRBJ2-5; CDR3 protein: CASSFKQETQYF
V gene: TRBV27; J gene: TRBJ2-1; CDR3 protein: CASSRGLDSSYNEQFF
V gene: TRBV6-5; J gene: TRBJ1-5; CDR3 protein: CASSYSSGMNQPQHF
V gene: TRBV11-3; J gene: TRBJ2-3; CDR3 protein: CASSQAGGSTDTQYF
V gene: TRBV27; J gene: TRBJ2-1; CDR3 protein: CASSSIPGLQYNNEQFF
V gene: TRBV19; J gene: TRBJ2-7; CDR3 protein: CASSIGYSGEQYF
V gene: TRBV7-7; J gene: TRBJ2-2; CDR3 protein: CASSSSPGHNTGELFF
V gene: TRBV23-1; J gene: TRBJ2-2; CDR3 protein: CASSHTGGAGPGTGELFF
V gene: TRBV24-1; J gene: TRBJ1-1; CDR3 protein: CATNRTARGNTEAFF
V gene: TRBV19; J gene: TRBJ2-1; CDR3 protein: CASRKPGQVFAEQFF
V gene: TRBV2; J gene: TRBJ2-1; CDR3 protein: CASSFRDNPYNEQFF
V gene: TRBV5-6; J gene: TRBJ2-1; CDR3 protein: CASSLDPSGKMAEQFF